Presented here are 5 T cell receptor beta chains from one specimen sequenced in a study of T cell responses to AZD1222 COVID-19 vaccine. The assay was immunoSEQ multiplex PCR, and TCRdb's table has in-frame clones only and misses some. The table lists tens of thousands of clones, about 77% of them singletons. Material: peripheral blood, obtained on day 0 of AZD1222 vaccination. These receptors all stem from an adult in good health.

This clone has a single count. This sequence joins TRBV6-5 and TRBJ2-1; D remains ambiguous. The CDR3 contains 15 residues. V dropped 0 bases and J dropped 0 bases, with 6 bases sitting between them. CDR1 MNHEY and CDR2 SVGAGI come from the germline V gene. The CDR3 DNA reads TGTGCCAGCAGTTACTCGACTTCCTCCTACAATGAGCAGTTCTTC. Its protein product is CASSYSTSSYNEQFF.

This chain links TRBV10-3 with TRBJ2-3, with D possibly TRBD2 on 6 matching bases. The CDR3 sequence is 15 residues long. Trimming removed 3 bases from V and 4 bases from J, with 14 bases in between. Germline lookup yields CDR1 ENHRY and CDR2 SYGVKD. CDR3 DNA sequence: TGTGCCATCAGTGACCCTGGGACTGGGGCAGATACGCAGTATTTT. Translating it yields CAISDPGTGADTQYF.

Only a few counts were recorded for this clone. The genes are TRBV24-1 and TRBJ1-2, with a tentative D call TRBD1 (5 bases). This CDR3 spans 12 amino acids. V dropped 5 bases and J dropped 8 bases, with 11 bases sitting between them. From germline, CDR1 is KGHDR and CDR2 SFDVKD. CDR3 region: CATSGAGRGYTF. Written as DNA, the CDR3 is TGTGCCACCAGTGGTGCAGGGCGGGGCTACACCTTC.

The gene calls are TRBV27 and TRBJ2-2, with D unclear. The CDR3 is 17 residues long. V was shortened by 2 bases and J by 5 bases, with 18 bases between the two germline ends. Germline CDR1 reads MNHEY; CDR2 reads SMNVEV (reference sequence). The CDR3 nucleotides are TGTGCCAGCAGTTTACGATGGTCCACCTCGGCGACCGGGGAGCTGTTTTTT. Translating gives CASSLRWSTSATGELFF.

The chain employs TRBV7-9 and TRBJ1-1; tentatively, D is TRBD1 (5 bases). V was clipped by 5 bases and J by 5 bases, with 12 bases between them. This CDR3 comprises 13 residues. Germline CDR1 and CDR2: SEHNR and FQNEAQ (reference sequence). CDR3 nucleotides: TGTGCCAGCAGCAGGGGCTTGGGAACTGAAGCTTTCTTT. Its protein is CASSRGLGTEAFF.